The source of this T cell receptor beta chain is a study of blood T cell repertoires in COVID-19. Study summary: Collection of acute and convalescent COVID-19 samples took place in the United States, Italy and Spain.

Method: immunoSEQ multiplex PCR; TCRdb's copy keeps in-frame clones and lacks some. The table has roughly 180,000 clones, around 82% seen once. Sequenced sample: peripheral blood. This clonotype was sampled from a man aged 55 to 70 who had recovered from COVID-19.

CDR3 sequence: CAWSVLTGGQYNSPLHF. The CDR3 DNA follows: TGTGCCTGGAGTGTACTGACAGGGGGACAATATAATTCACCCCTCCACTTT. V is TRBV30 and J is TRBJ1-6; 9 nucleotides align to TRBD1. Per germline, CDR1 GTSNPN and CDR2 SVGIG (reference sequence). The CDR3 sequence is 17 residues long. The J segment lost 4 bases and the V segment lost 0 bases, leaving 7 bases of the junction unmatched. Full variable domain (outside the CDR3, taken from reference TRBV30 and TRBJ1-6): SQTIHQWPATLVQPVGSPLSLECTVEGTSNPNLYWYRQAAGRGLQLLFYSVGIGQISSEVPQNLSASRPQDRQFILSSKKLLLSDSGFYLCAWSVLTGGQYNSPLHFGNGTRLTVT.